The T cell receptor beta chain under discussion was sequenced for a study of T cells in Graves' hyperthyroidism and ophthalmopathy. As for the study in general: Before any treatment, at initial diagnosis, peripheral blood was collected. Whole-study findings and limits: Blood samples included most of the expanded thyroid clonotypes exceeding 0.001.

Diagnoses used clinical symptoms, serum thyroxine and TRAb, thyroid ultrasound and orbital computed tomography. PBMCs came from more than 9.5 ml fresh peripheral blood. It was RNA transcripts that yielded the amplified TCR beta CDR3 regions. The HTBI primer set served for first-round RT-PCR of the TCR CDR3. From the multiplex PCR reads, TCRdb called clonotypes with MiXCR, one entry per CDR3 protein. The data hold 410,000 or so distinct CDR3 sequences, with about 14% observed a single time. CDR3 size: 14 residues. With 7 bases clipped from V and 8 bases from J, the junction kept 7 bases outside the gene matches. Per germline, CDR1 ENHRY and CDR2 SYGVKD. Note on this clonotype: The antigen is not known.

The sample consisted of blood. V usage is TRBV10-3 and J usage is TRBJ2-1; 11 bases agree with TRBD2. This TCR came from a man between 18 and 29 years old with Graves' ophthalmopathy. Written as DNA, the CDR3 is TGTGCCATCAAGACTAGCGGGAAGGTTTATGAGCAGTTCTTC. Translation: CAIKTSGKVYEQFF.